The sequence of this T cell receptor beta chain was determined in a study of cytomegalovirus exposure and HLA in healthy donors. Study findings and constraints: A later analysis showed TCR association rates differing by HLA locus, peaking at DRB1 and lowest at HLA-C. Whilst most TCR sequences proved rare, a subset of public TCRs occurred across many donors. For cytomegalovirus status, the classifier reportedly gave diagnoses with high specificity and sensitivity.

PCR used 60 Vbeta primers and 13 Jbeta primers. This table comes from immunoSEQ multiplex PCR, and its TCRdb copy is limited to in-frame clones, with some not included. The profile shows 150,000 to 200,000 clones, about 65% of them singletons. Remarks on this clone: Its matching antigen is unknown.

Trimming removed 6 bases from V and 7 bases from J, with 7 bases in between. The V gene's germline CDR1 is MNHNS and CDR2 SASEGT. The CDR3 contains 10 residues. This receptor was identified in a girl between 10 and 17 years old in good health and CMV-seronegative. Sequencing input: PBMCs. The V call is TRBV6-1, the J call TRBJ2-7, with D hard to call. As DNA, the CDR3 is TGTGCCAGCAGGAAGAGGGAGCAGTACTTC. This translates into CASRKREQYF.